The 15 T cell receptor beta chains below all came from one sample that was sequenced in a study of shared clonotypes between healthy human individuals. Only in-frame clones appear in the TCRdb table, and some are missing; sequencing was by immunoSEQ multiplex PCR. The sample holds about 2.4 million clones, 93% seen once. The sequencing input was naive CD4+ T cells from PBMCs. Subset of the sample: CD45RA+ positively selected. Receptors originate from a man between 18 and 35 years old in good health. Some clones in this sample may be carry-over from other donors' samples.

The CDR3: CASSRDRSTNEKLFF. CDR3 nucleotide sequence: TGCGCCAGCAGCCGGGACCGTTCAACTAATGAAAAACTGTTTTTT. This sequence joins TRBV5-1 and TRBJ1-4; D might be TRBD1 (5 bases). V shed 4 bases and J shed 0 bases, with 10 bases lying between them. This CDR3 region has 15 residues. CDR1 is SGHRS and CDR2 is YFSETQ in the germline V gene.

The chain couples TRBV14 to TRBJ1-2; D is unclear. Between the trimmed V and J ends, which lost 0 bases and 7 bases, there was a span of 12 bases. The CDR3 has 14 residues. CDR1 and CDR2 (germline): SGHDN, FVKESK. The CDR3, as DNA: TGTGCCAGCAGCCAAGATACCGCAATCGGTGGCTACACCTTC. This codes for CASSQDTAIGGYTF.

The chain recombines TRBV21-1 with TRBJ1-1. TRBV21-1 is reported as a pseudogene. The CDR3 is made up of 14 amino acids. The CDR3 reads CASSKWGTYTEAFF. The CDR3 coding sequence is TGTGCCAGCAGCAAATGGGGGACTTACACTGAAGCTTTCTTT.

The CDR3: CASSLEATGTSEAFF. DNA of the CDR3: TGTGCCAGCAGCTTAGAGGCCACAGGGACTAGTGAAGCTTTCTTT. The gene calls are TRBV7-6 and TRBJ1-1; D is perhaps TRBD1 (6 bases). The CDR3 runs 15 residues. The germline V gene encodes CDR1 SGHVS and CDR2 FNYEAQ. Trimming shortened V by 1 base and J by 7 bases, and 16 bases separated the two germline ends. The full variable domain, its missing parts supplied by reference TRBV7-6 and TRBJ1-1, is GAGVSQSPRYKVTKRGQDVALRCDPISGHVSLYWYRQALGQGPEFLTYFNYEAQQDKSGLPNDRFSAERPEGSISTLTIQRTEQRDSAMYRCASSLEATGTSEAFFGQGTRLTVV.

The chain is built from TRBV27 and TRBJ2-1; D is possibly TRBD1 (5 bases). V lost 5 bases, J lost 0 bases, and 17 bases lay in between. This CDR3 contains 17 residues. Germline V gene sequence: CDR1 MNHEY, CDR2 SMNVEV (reference sequence). For the CDR3, the DNA is TGTGCCAGCAGTACGAGGACACCCCAAAGCTCCTACAATGAGCAGTTCTTC. As protein: CASSTRTPQSSYNEQFF.

The CDR3 DNA reads as TGTGCCAGCAGCTTAGAAGGTCAGATCTACGAGCAGTACTTC. Amino acids: CASSLEGQIYEQYF. This chain joins TRBV7-2 and TRBJ2-7, with D uncertain. CDR1 and CDR2 (germline): SGHTA, FQGNSA. The V end was cut by 1 base, the J end by 3 bases, with 10 bases between. This CDR3 has 14 residues.

The gene calls are TRBV7-2 and TRBJ1-2, with TRBD1 matching 8 bases. Germline CDR1 is SGHTA and CDR2 is FQGNSA. V gave up 6 bases and J gave up 8 bases; unmatched junction bases: 17. The CDR3 covers 16 residues. The CDR3 DNA follows: TGTGCCAGCAGACCAAGGAGCAGGGGGCCGCAAGTGGGCTACACCTTC. Translation gives CASRPRSRGPQVGYTF.

The chain recombines TRBV29-1 with TRBJ1-2; D unresolved. The CDR3 contains 13 residues. Trimming stripped 1 base from V and 8 bases from J, with 14 bases between. Germline V gene lookup returns CDR1 SQVTM and CDR2 ANQGSEA. The CDR3 reads CSVEVQEWNGYTF. In DNA form, the CDR3 reads TGCAGCGTTGAAGTCCAGGAGTGGAACGGCTACACCTTC.

This rearrangement joins TRBV5-6 to TRBJ2-5; D not resolved. The germline V gene has CDR1 SGHDT and CDR2 YYEEEE. Trimming shortened V by 1 base and J by 0 bases, and 13 bases separated the two germline ends. The CDR3 is 16 residues long. This CDR3 reads CASSLWWPLHQETQYF. Written as DNA, the CDR3 is TGTGCCAGCAGCTTGTGGTGGCCGCTGCACCAAGAGACCCAGTACTTC.

The chain recombines TRBV27 with TRBJ1-3; 8 nucleotides align to TRBD1. CDR3 length: 17 amino acids. With 5 bases clipped from V and 0 bases from J, the junction kept 9 bases outside the gene matches. Germline CDR1 and CDR2: MNHEY and SMNVEV (reference sequence). The CDR3 loop is CASSPDRQGPSGNTIYF. The CDR3, as DNA: TGTGCCAGCAGTCCCGACCGACAGGGGCCCTCTGGAAACACCATATATTTT.

On this clone itself: This sample includes further DNA sequences coding for the same CDR3. This chain links TRBV5-1 with TRBJ2-1, with TRBD1 as a possible D gene (7 bases). The ends were cut back, 0 bases at V and 0 bases at J, with 10 bases in the middle. Germline-derived CDR1 and CDR2 are SGHRS and YFSETQ. CDR3 size: 16 residues. The CDR3 region is CASSLAGGFSYNEQFF. The CDR3 DNA reads as TGCGCCAGCAGCTTGGCAGGGGGGTTCTCCTACAATGAGCAGTTCTTC.

The V call is TRBV27, the J call TRBJ2-4; no clear D gene. This CDR3 spans 14 amino acids. V was clipped by 4 bases and J by 0 bases, with 7 bases between them. CDR1 is MNHEY and CDR2 is SMNVEV in the germline V gene (reference sequence). In DNA form, the CDR3 reads TGTGCCAGCAGTTCTGGCCTAGCCAAAAACATTCAGTACTTC. Amino acid sequence: CASSSGLAKNIQYF.

The gene calls are TRBV29-1 and TRBJ1-2; TRBD1 aligns across 8 bases. The V gene's germline CDR1 is SQVTM and CDR2 ANQGSEA. The CDR3 runs to 14 residues. Germline trimming cut 7 bases from V and 7 bases from J; bases unmatched to any gene: 14. The CDR3 loop is CSARQGAQVGGYTF. CDR3 sequence (DNA): TGCAGCGCCCGTCAGGGGGCGCAGGTTGGTGGCTACACCTTC.

This clone was seen only once. The J gene is TRBJ2-1, the V gene TRBV5-4, with 7 bases identical to TRBD1. The CDR3 has 13 amino acids. V dropped 3 bases and J dropped 8; count of bases not matched to a gene: 5. Germline V CDR1 and CDR2: SGHNT, YYREEE (reference sequence). CDR3 DNA: TGTGCCAGCAGCTCACAGGGGTGGGATGAGCAGTTCTTC. Translated: CASSSQGWDEQFF. The whole variable domain, remainder taken from reference TRBV5-4 and TRBJ2-1, is ETGVTQSPTHLIKTRGQQVTLRCSSQSGHNTVSWYQQALGQGPQFIFQYYREEENGRGNFPPRFSGLQFPNYSSELNVNALELDDSALYLCASSSQGWDEQFFGPGTRLTVL.

The J gene is TRBJ2-5, the V gene TRBV30; D is uncertain. Germline V gene data show CDR1 as GTSNPN and CDR2 as SVGIG (reference sequence). The CDR3 runs to 12 residues. The V gene lost 4 bases and the J gene lost 2 bases, with 8 bases spanning the gap. The DNA for the CDR3 is TGTGCCTGGACCGTGGAGCAAGAGACCCAGTACTTC. It codes for CAWTVEQETQYF.